Listed here is a single T cell receptor (beta chain). The sample is drawn from a study of blood T cell repertoires in COVID-19. Overall study: T cells, B-cell-depleted T cells, or PBMCs supplied cDNA or gDNA.

V was shortened by 2 bases and J by 1 base, with 12 bases between the two germline ends. In germline, CDR1 is GTSNPN, CDR2 SVGIG (reference sequence). The CDR3 covers 15 residues. Participants' own reports of clinical history determined their cohort assignment. Per the original methods: Amplification of reference gene primers provided the estimated nucleated cell counts. TCRdb's copy holds only in-frame clones and misses some; the assay was immunoSEQ multiplex PCR. D and trimming come from the DNA, and the V and J calls and clone size come from that table. The data contain about 200,000 clones, 70% to 90% of them singletons.

Sequencing was performed on PBMCs or T cells enriched from blood (not recorded which). The chain links TRBV30 to TRBJ1-5, with D maybe TRBD1 (5 bases). The TCR sequence derives from a man aged 25-40 years who had recovered from COVID-19. The CDR3 DNA reads TGTGCCTGGAGTCACCAGGGTTTCAGCAATCAGCCCCAGCATTTT. It codes for CAWSHQGFSNQPQHF.